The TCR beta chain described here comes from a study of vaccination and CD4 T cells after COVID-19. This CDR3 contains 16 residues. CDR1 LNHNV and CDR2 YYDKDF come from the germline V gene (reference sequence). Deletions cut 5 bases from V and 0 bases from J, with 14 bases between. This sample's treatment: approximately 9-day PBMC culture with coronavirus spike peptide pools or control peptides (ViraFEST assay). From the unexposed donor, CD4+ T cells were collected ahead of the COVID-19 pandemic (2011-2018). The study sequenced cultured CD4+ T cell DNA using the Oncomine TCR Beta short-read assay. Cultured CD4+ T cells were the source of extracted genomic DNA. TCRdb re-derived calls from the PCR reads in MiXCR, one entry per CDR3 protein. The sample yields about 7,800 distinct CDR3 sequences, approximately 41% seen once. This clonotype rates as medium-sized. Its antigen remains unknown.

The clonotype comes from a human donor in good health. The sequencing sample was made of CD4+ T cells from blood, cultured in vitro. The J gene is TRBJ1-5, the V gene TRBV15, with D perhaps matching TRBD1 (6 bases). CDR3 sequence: CATSHLQGFSNQPQHF. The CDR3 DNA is TGTGCCACCAGCCACTTACAGGGATTTAGCAATCAGCCCCAGCATTTT.